The rows below give T cell receptor beta chains drawn from one sample of a study of spatial heterogeneity in lung cancer. TCRdb itself ran the 5' RACE reads through MiXCR, one entry per CDR3 protein. This sample has roughly 10,000 distinct CDR3 sequences, with less than 25% found just once. Material: PBMCs, obtained at surgery. These receptors were obtained from a female donor with early-stage non-small cell lung cancer. The CDR3 runs from the conserved cysteine through the conserved F or W. The order of the fields is CDR3 DNA, CDR3 protein, J gene, V gene, D gene, clone size, CDR3 length. D genes are given only for firm matches. Clone size is shown for a subset of rows, as once, few, many or a class of expanded clone.

TGTGCCAGCAGCTTGGCGGCAGGGCCCCTCTACGAGCAGTACTTC	CASSLAAGPLYEQYF	TRBJ2-7	TRBV7-6	.	many	15
TGTGCCTGGAGTGTATCCTCCGATAGCAATCAGCCCCAGCATTTT	CAWSVSSDSNQPQHF	TRBJ1-5	TRBV30	.	.	15
TGTGCCAGCACCTGGCGAGATATGAACACTGAAGCTTTCTTT	CASTWRDMNTEAFF	TRBJ1-1	TRBV28	.	medium-sized	14
TGTGCCAGCAGCTTAGAGACGACCTATGGCTACACCTTC	CASSLETTYGYTF	TRBJ1-2	TRBV7-9	.	.	13
TGTGCCAGCACCACAGGGGACACTGAAGCTTTCTTT	CASTTGDTEAFF	TRBJ1-1	TRBV28	TRBD1	.	12
TGCAGTGCTAGAGGGACTAGCGGCTACGAGCAGTACTTC	CSARGTSGYEQYF	TRBJ2-7	TRBV20-1	TRBD2	.	13
TGTGCCAGCAGTTACTCAATCCCGGACAAAGCATACAATGAGCAGTTCTTC	CASSYSIPDKAYNEQFF	TRBJ2-1	TRBV6-5	.	few	17
TGCGCCAGCAGCTTAGGACAGGGGGCTTCCGAGCAGTACTTC	CASSLGQGASEQYF	TRBJ2-7	TRBV5-1	TRBD1	few	14
TGTGCCAGCAGCTTCTTAGCGGGAGGGAGGTCAGATACGCAGTATTTT	CASSFLAGGRSDTQYF	TRBJ2-3	TRBV7-9	TRBD2	.	16
TGTGCCAGCAGCCCGCCCCCCGACAGACTCGGGGGCGAGCAGTACTTC	CASSPPPDRLGGEQYF	TRBJ2-7	TRBV6-2/TRBV6-3	.	medium-sized	16
TGCAGCGTGGATGGGACAGCATCTGGAAACACCATATATTTT	CSVDGTASGNTIYF	TRBJ1-3	TRBV29-1	TRBD1	.	14
TGTGCCAGCACTTATCACCCGGGAGGGAACACTGAAGCTTTCTTT	CASTYHPGGNTEAFF	TRBJ1-1	TRBV28	.	medium-sized	15
TGTGCCAGCAGCCCGGGCCCGGGAGGAGTTACGCAGTATTTT	CASSPGPGGVTQYF	TRBJ2-3	TRBV7-9	TRBD2	few	14
TGTGCCAGCAGCGTAGCACCGGGAGGGCCCTACGAGCAGTACTTC	CASSVAPGGPYEQYF	TRBJ2-7	TRBV9	TRBD2	.	15